This T cell receptor (beta chain) was recovered during a study of cytomegalovirus exposure and HLA in healthy donors. General study findings and limits: In a later analysis, around 18,000 TCR beta sequences were associated with HLA alleles at 0.05 false discovery rate. In vitro data verified a few CMV-associated chains as specific for CMV antigens.

J was trimmed by 3 bases and V by 4 bases; bases with no gene match: 3. In germline, CDR1 is SNHLY, CDR2 FYNNEI. There are 15 residues in the CDR3. With 60 Vbeta and 13 Jbeta primers, the PCR was carried out. Some clones are missing from TCRdb's copy, which holds only in-frame ones; the method was immunoSEQ multiplex PCR. This table holds under 110,000 clones, more than 70% found once. About this clone itself: No antigen is known for it.

The J gene is TRBJ1-5, the V gene TRBV2; 10 bases are shared with TRBD1. The source is a man between 25 and 39 years old in good health and CMV-seronegative. The sequenced material came from PBMCs. This CDR3 reads CASSGGTGVNQPQHF. The CDR3 nucleotides read TGTGCCAGCAGTGGAGGGACAGGGGTCAATCAGCCCCAGCATTTT.